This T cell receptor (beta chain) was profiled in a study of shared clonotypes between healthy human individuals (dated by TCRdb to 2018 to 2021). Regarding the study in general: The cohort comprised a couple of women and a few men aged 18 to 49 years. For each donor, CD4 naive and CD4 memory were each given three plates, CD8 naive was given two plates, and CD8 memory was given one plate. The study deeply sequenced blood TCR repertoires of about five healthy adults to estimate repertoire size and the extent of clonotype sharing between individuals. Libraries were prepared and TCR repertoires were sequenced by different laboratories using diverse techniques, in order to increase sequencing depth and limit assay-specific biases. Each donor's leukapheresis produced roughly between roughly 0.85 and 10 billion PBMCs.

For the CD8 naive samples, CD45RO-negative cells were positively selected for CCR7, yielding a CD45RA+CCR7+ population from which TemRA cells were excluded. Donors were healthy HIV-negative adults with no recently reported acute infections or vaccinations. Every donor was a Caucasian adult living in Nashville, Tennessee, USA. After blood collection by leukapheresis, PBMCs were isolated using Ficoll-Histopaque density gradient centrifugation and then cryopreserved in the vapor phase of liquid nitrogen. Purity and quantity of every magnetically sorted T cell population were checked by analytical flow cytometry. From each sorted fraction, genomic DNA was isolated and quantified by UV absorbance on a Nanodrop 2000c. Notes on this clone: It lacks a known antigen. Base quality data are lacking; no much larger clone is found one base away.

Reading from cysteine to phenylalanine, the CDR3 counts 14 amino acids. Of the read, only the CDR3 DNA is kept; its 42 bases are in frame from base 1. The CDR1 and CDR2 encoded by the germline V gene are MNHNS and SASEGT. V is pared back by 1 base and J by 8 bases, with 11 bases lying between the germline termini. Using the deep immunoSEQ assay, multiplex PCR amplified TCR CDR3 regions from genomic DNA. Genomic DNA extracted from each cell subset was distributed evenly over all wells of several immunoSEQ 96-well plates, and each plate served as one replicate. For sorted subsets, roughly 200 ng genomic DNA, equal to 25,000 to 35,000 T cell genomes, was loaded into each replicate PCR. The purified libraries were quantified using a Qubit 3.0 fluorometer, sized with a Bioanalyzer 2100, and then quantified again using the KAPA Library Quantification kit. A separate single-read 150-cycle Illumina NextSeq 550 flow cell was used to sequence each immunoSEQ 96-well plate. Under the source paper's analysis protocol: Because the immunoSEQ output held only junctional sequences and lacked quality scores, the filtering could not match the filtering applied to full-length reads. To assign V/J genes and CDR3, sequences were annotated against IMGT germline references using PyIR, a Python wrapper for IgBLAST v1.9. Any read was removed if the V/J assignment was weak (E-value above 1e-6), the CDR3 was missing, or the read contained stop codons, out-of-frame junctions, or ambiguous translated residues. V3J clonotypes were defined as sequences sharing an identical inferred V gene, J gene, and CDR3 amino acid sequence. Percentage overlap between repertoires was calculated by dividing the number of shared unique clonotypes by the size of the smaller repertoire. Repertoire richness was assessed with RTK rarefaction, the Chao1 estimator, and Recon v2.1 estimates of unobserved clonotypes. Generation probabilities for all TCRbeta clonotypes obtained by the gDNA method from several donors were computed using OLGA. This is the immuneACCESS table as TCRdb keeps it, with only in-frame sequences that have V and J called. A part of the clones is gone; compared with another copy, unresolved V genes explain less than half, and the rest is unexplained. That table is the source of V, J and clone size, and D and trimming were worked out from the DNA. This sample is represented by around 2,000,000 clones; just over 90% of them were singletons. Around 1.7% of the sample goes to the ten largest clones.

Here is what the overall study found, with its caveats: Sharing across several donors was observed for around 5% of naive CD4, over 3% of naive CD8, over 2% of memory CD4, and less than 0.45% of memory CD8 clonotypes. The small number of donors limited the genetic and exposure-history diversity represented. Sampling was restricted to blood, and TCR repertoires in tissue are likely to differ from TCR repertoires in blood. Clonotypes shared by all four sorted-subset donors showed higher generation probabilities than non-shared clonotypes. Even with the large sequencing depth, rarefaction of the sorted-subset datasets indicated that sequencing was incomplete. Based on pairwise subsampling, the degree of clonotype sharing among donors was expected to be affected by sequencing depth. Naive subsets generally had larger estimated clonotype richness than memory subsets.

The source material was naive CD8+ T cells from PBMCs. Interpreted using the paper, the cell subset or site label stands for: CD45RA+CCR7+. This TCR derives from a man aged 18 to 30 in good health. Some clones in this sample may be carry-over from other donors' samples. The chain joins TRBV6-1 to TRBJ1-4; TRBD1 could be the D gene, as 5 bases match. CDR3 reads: CASSEGGEQEKLFF. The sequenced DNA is TGTGCCAGCAGTGAAGGAGGGGAACAGGAAAAACTGTTTTTT.